Listed here are 22 T cell receptor beta chains from one sample, sequenced in a study of blood T cells in healthy people across ages. Next came a second PCR, run for about 6 to 11 cycles, which used a sample-barcoded 5' primer along with a J-beta primer mix. From the 5' RACE reads, TCRdb called clonotypes with MiXCR, one entry per CDR3 protein. The sample yields some 1.8 million distinct CDR3 sequences, about two fifths seen once. The sequenced sample consisted of blood. The receptor set was obtained from a human donor in good health.

This clonotype was counted only a few times. The V gene is TRBV27, the J gene TRBJ1-2; TRBD1 is a possible D gene (5 bases). Germline-derived CDR1 and CDR2 are MNHEY and SMNVEV (reference sequence). V lost 5 bases to trimming and J lost 4 bases, with 17 bases between them. The CDR3 is 15 residues long. CDR3 coding DNA: TGTGCCAGCAGTCCCCACTATACAGGATCCTATGGCTACACCTTC. Translation gives CASSPHYTGSYGYTF.

In DNA form, the CDR3 reads TGTGCCAGCAGCGCCGTCCTAACAGGGTTGGGAGGGGAGACCCAGTACTTC. Translation gives CASSAVLTGLGGETQYF. This chain links TRBV9 with TRBJ2-4; tentative D call: TRBD2 (7 bases). TRBJ2-5 matches the DNA end more closely, so the J call is doubtful. From germline, CDR1 is SGDLS and CDR2 YYNGEE. This CDR3 comprises 17 residues.

This clonotype was observed a few times. J is TRBJ2-2 and V is TRBV27; TRBD1 matches 8 bases. CDR1 and CDR2 from the germline V gene are MNHEY and SMNVEV (reference sequence). Losses at the gene ends were 2 bases for V and 8 bases for J; bases not matched to a gene: 4. This CDR3 is built from 14 residues. CDR3 nucleotides: TGTGCCAGCAGTTTAGGGACAGGTTTGGGGGAGCTGTTTTTT. It encodes CASSLGTGLGELFF.

This clonotype was observed a few times. The chain recombines TRBV10-3 with TRBJ2-3; D remains unclear. This CDR3 spans 12 amino acids. Per the germline V gene, CDR1 is ENHRY and CDR2 is SYGVKD. The V and J ends lost 7 bases and 4 bases respectively, with 9 bases between them. DNA for the CDR3: TGTGCCATCATGGAGAGTGCAGATACGCAGTATTTT. It translates to CAIMESADTQYF.

The V and J genes are TRBV19 and TRBJ1-5, with D perhaps TRBD1 (6 bases). The CDR3 length is 15 residues. The V gene lost 3 bases and the J gene lost 4 bases, with 13 bases spanning the gap. The germline CDR1 and CDR2 sequences are LNHDA and SQIVND (reference sequence). The CDR3 DNA sequence: TGTGCCAGTAGTATGGGGGCAGGGAGAAATCAGCCCCAGCATTTT. Protein sequence: CASSMGAGRNQPQHF.

This sequence joins TRBV6-5 and TRBJ1-1; D perhaps matches TRBD1 (6 bases). Trimming took off 1 base at V and 3 bases at J, with 12 bases between the two ends. This CDR3 has 15 amino acids. Germline-derived CDR1 and CDR2 are MNHEY and SVGAGI. In DNA form, the CDR3 reads TGTGCCAGCAGTTACTGGGGGGCTAGCTACACTGAAGCTTTCTTT. It codes for CASSYWGASYTEAFF.

The V and J genes are TRBV20-1 and TRBJ1-1; TRBD1 is a possible D gene (6 bases). Germline assignment: CDR1 DFQATT and CDR2 SNEGSKA (reference sequence). The CDR3 is 14 amino acids. Trimming took off 3 bases at V and 1 base at J, with 12 bases between the two ends. The CDR3 DNA reads as TGCAGTGCTAGGGAAGGACAGACGAACACTGAAGCTTTCTTT. This codes for CSAREGQTNTEAFF.

The chain links TRBV12-3 or TRBV12-4 to TRBJ2-1; D is unclear. The V gene lost 3 bases and the J gene lost 0 bases, with 12 bases spanning the gap. The CDR3 is made up of 16 amino acids. The CDR3 DNA reads as TGTGCCAGCAGTTTTAACACCTATAGCTCCTACAATGAGCAGTTCTTC. This translates into CASSFNTYSSYNEQFF.

This clonotype was seen at least ten times. This chain connects TRBV7-6 to TRBJ1-5; perhaps TRBD1 as D (6 bases). The V end lost 5 bases, the J end lost 5 bases, and 16 bases lay between the germline ends. CDR1 and CDR2 from the germline V gene are SGHVS and FNYEAQ. There are 15 residues in the CDR3. The CDR3 region has the DNA TGTGCCAGCAGCCAAGACCCGGACAGATATCAGCCCCAGCATTTT. Translation gives CASSQDPDRYQPQHF.

This clonotype was seen a few times. DNA of the CDR3: TGTGCCAGCAGCTTAGTAAGGAGTGAGCAGTTCTTC. It encodes CASSLVRSEQFF. The V gene is TRBV11-2, the J gene TRBJ2-1; D gene uncertain. Trimming left V 1 base short and J 9 bases short, with 7 bases between. Germline CDR1 is SGHAT and CDR2 is FQNNGV. The CDR3 loop spans 12 amino acids.

The chain employs TRBV10-3 and TRBJ2-3; the match to TRBD2 covers 8 bases. The V segment lost 6 bases and the J segment 5 bases; nucleotides outside the gene matches: 7. Germline V lookup: CDR1 ENHRY, CDR2 SYGVKD. CDR3 length equals 14 residues. CDR3 sequence: CAIRRGDRGDTQYF. As DNA, the CDR3 is TGTGCCATCAGGCGGGGGGATCGGGGAGATACGCAGTATTTT.

In this sample, this clonotype turned up once. This chain connects TRBV2 to TRBJ2-7; D not resolved. Germline-derived CDR1 and CDR2 are SNHLY and FYNNEI. The CDR3 is made up of 14 amino acids. V lost 7 bases and J 5 bases, leaving 18 bases between the germline ends. For the CDR3, the DNA is TGTGCCAGCAATGTTGTGGAGATTGGCCACGAGCAGTACTTC. This codes for CASNVVEIGHEQYF.

This clonotype was seen more than once but under ten times. The chain employs TRBV7-6 and TRBJ1-5; D is perhaps TRBD1 (5 bases). V lost 1 base, J lost 4 bases, and 11 bases lay in between. This CDR3 is built from 15 residues. The germline gives CDR1 SGHVS, CDR2 FNYEAQ. CDR3 in DNA: TGTGCCAGCAGCTTAGAGGCGGGGCGGAATCAGCCCCAGCATTTT. Its protein product is CASSLEAGRNQPQHF. Looking up the rest from reference TRBV7-6 and TRBJ1-5 gives the full variable domain: GAGVSQSPRYKVTKRGQDVALRCDPISGHVSLYWYRQALGQGPEFLTYFNYEAQQDKSGLPNDRFSAERPEGSISTLTIQRTEQRDSAMYRCASSLEAGRNQPQHFGDGTRLSIL.

Written as DNA, the CDR3 is TGTGCCAGCAGCTTAGCACTGAACTACAATGAGCAGTTCTTC. Translated, it gives CASSLALNYNEQFF. The chain recombines TRBV7-2 with TRBJ2-1; no reliable D call. Germline lookup yields CDR1 SGHTA and CDR2 FQGNSA. The CDR3 length is 14 residues. V lost 0 bases and J lost 3, with 6 bases in between.

This rearrangement joins TRBV25-1 to TRBJ2-1, with D unresolved. This CDR3 contains 14 residues. Trimming took off 6 bases at V and 6 bases at J, with 15 bases between the two ends. Germline CDR1 MGHDK, CDR2 SYGVNS. CDR3 amino acids: CASSAFGACNEQFF. DNA for the CDR3: TGTGCCAGCAGCGCTTTTGGAGCCTGCAATGAGCAGTTCTTC.

This clonotype was seen just once. The chain recombines TRBV29-1 with TRBJ2-2; 7 positions agree with TRBD2. Germline trimming cut 8 bases from V and 6 bases from J; bases unmatched to any gene: 6. This CDR3 has 12 residues. Per germline, CDR1 SQVTM and CDR2 ANQGSEA. The CDR3 DNA is TGCAGCTGGGGGGGGACGGCCGGGGAGCTGTTTTTT. Amino acid sequence: CSWGGTAGELFF.

The rearrangement uses TRBV7-2 and TRBJ1-1; maybe TRBD1 (5 bases). Looked up from germline, CDR1 is SGHTA and CDR2 is FQGNSA. The CDR3 loop spans 18 amino acids. Trimming left V 2 bases short and J 3 bases short, with 22 bases between. CDR3 DNA: TGTGCCAGCAGCTTAACTGGATGGGGGTGGAAAAAAGACACTGAAGCTTTCTTT. Translation: CASSLTGWGWKKDTEAFF.

This clonotype has a handful of counts. The chain joins TRBV6-6 to TRBJ1-5; no clear D. CDR3 length: 16 amino acids. Germline CDR1 and CDR2: MNHNY and SVGAGI (reference sequence). V gave up 0 bases and J gave up 4 bases, with 13 bases separating them. CDR3 DNA sequence: TGTGCCAGCAGTTACTCGTTCAGACACACAAATCAGCCCCAGCATTTT. Its protein is CASSYSFRHTNQPQHF.

The chain employs TRBV11-2 and TRBJ2-3; 10 nucleotides align to TRBD2. The CDR3 covers 15 residues. V dropped 5 bases and J dropped 6; count of bases not matched to a gene: 8. Germline V lookup: CDR1 SGHAT, CDR2 FQNNGV. The CDR3 nucleotides are TGTGCCAGCAGCCCAGGCGGGACTAGCGTCGATACGCAGTATTTT. Encoded protein: CASSPGGTSVDTQYF.

CDR3 DNA: TGTGCCAGCAGCCAAGATCATATTGCGTACCAAGAGACCCAGTACTTC. Protein: CASSQDHIAYQETQYF. The rearrangement uses TRBV3-1 and TRBJ2-5; no clear D. The V and J ends lost 0 bases and 0 bases respectively, with 11 bases between them. Germline V CDR1 and CDR2: LGHDT, YNNKEL (reference sequence). CDR3 size: 16 residues.

The chain has TRBV12-3 or TRBV12-4 and TRBJ1-2, with TRBD1 identical over 7 bases. V shed 3 bases and J 6 bases; nucleotides not matched to a gene: 10. This CDR3 is 15 amino acids long. CDR3 sequence reads: CASSFILGQANGYTF. As DNA, the CDR3 is TGTGCCAGCAGTTTCATCCTTGGACAGGCAAATGGCTACACCTTC.

V usage is TRBV7-2 and J usage is TRBJ1-5; 8 bases align to TRBD1. Germline values: CDR1 SGHTA, CDR2 FQGNSA. V shed 5 bases and J 3 bases; nucleotides not matched to a gene: 15. This CDR3 has 18 amino acids. CDR3: CASSPPGAGGPFNQPQHF. The CDR3 region has the DNA TGTGCCAGCAGCCCCCCGGGGGCAGGGGGCCCCTTCAATCAGCCCCAGCATTTT.